This T cell receptor beta chain was sequenced in a study of T cell responses to AZD1222 COVID-19 vaccine listed by TCRdb under 2021. Regarding the complete study: TCR sequencing was performed for about 250 trial participants, of whom roughly 200 were given two doses of AZD1222 and around 25 were given two doses of MenACWY control vaccine. Trial participants were enrolled by age into 18-55, 56-69 and 70-plus year subgroups, with approximately 150, 28 and 58 TCR-sequenced participants respectively. General findings and caveats noted by the study authors: Spike-specific TCR breadth and depth rose significantly after two AZD1222 doses compared with day 0 and with MenACWY recipients. Because no day 14 peak-response samples were available, the repertoires could be characterized only after the peak T cell response. Reportedly, close to half of the unique spike-specific TCRs recognized epitopes lying outside the regions that are mutated in the B.1.351 and B.1.1.7 variants. Conclusions about previously exposed vaccinees are limited, since just five or six AZD1222 recipients were seropositive for SARS-CoV-2 at baseline. Vaccine-associated CD4 TCRs spanned the whole spike protein, with dominant responses in regions 160-218 and 743-854. In the small 56-69-year group, the increase in depth fell short of significance, most likely because of low power. Participants were mostly white British and included more females than males, and it was suggested by the authors that clonal diversity may have been underestimated.

The CDR3 regions of human TCRbeta chains were subjected to immunosequencing. The paper's data handling went like this. Repertoire TCRs were checked for matches against a reference library of SARS-CoV-2-specific TCRs that had been generated using the MIRA antigen-specificity platform. Breadth meant the fraction of unique TCRs that were SARS-CoV-2-associated, whereas depth meant the fraction of total T cells that were SARS-CoV-2-associated. Using the MIRA data, every spike-specific TCR was mapped to the spike region that the TCR reacted to and assigned to either a CD4 or a CD8 class. Log10-transformed breadth and depth values were compared by one-way ANOVA with Sidak's multiple comparisons tests. TCRdb obtained this table from immuneACCESS and retained in-frame rearrangements with V and J assigned. These tables miss some clones; where compared with another copy, unresolved V genes account for less than half of the shortfall, and the remainder is unexplained. The V and J calls and clone size are taken from that table; D and trimming were inferred from the DNA. A total of tens of thousands of clones appear in this sample, around 90% of them only once. The ten largest clones represent more than 0.95% of the sample.

To note about this clone: Its antigen specificity is not known. No base quality values were provided; no much bigger clone lies one nucleotide off.

From the cysteine through the phenylalanine, the CDR3 covers 14 amino acids. Of the read, only the CDR3 DNA is kept; its 42 bases are in frame from base 1. Via the germline V gene, CDR1 is SGDLS and CDR2 YYNGEE. V is clipped by 0 bases and J by 4 bases, and the sequence between their germline boundaries is 9 bases long. The time point label for this specimen denotes: about 28 days (+/-7) after the second vaccine dose. AZD1222 recipients whose second dose came at about 4 weeks and those whose second dose came at about 12 weeks were combined into one group, since spike-specific TCR depth and breadth did not differ between the two schedules. Vaccinee samples were obtained from the UK trials COV001 and COV002, which included a single-blind randomized controlled phase 2/3 trial of AZD1222 (ChAdOx1 nCoV-19) in healthy adults. For TCRbeta chain sequencing, PBMC samples were collected from trial participants at day 0 and at day 28 after the second dose.

Source: peripheral blood, taken 28 days after the second AZD1222 dose. The V gene is TRBV9 and the J gene is TRBJ2-3; the D gene is not confidently resolved. The clonotype was recovered from an adult who received the AZD1222 COVID-19 vaccine. The nucleotides are TGTGCCAGCAGCGTAGTAGGTTATTCAGATACGCAGTATTTT. This codes for CASSVVGYSDTQYF.